A selection of T cell receptor beta chains follows, all from one sample in a study of shared clonotypes between healthy human individuals. Only in-frame clones appear in the TCRdb table, and some are missing; sequencing was by immunoSEQ multiplex PCR. The sample has about 2.4 million clones, about 92% seen once. The sequenced sample consisted of naive CD4+ T cells sorted from blood. The receptors here all came from a man younger than 35 in good health. CDR3s include the opening cysteine and the closing phenylalanine or tryptophan. D genes are given only for firm matches.

J gene,V gene,CDR3 length,D gene,CDR3 DNA,CDR3 protein
TRBJ2-3,TRBV19,13,-,TGTGCCAGTCAATTTAGGGTCGCAGATACGCAGTATTTT,CASQFRVADTQYF
TRBJ2-7,TRBV6-5,14,TRBD2,TGTGCCAGCAGGGCTAGCGGGAGGGGCTACGAGCAGTACTTC,CASRASGRGYEQYF
TRBJ2-6,TRBV4-1,18,TRBD1,TGCGCCAGCAGCCACGGCGCCCCGACAGGGTACGGGGCCAACGTCCTGACTTTC,CASSHGAPTGYGANVLTF
TRBJ2-3,TRBV12-1,18,-,TGTGCCAGCAGCTTTGCATCCAGACTAGCGGGGGACACAGATACGCAGTATTTT,CASSFASRLAGDTDTQYF
TRBJ1-4,TRBV6-1,13,-,TGTGCCAGCAGTGATGGACAGACCGAAAAACTGTTTTTT,CASSDGQTEKLFF
TRBJ2-2,TRBV5-1,14,TRBD1,TGCGCCAGCAGCGAGGGACAGGTCACCGGGGAGCTGTTTTTT,CASSEGQVTGELFF
TRBJ1-6,TRBV7-2,12,-,TGTGCCAGCAACTCAGGGAATTCACCCCTCCACTTT,CASNSGNSPLHF
TRBJ2-7,TRBV30,14,TRBD1,TGTGCCTGGAGAGAACCGGGACAGGGTTACGAGCAGTACTTC,CAWREPGQGYEQYF
TRBJ2-1,TRBV10-1,15,TRBD1,TGCGCCAGCAGTAGTCGTGGGACAGCTCACAATGAGCAGTTCTTC,CASSSRGTAHNEQFF
TRBJ2-3,TRBV30,13,-,TGTGCCTGGAGCCAGAGAAGCACAGATACGCAGTATTTT,CAWSQRSTDTQYF
TRBJ2-1,TRBV11-2,12,-,TGTGCCAGCAGCTTTGCCCAGCATGGGCAGTTCTTC,CASSFAQHGQFF
TRBJ2-2,TRBV6-4,14,-,TGTGCCAGCCGCGGTTCGCCGAACACCGGGGAGCTGTTTTTT,CASRGSPNTGELFF
TRBJ2-1,TRBV28,14,-,TGTGCCAGCAGCTCAGGGGGGCCCTACAATGAGCAGTTCTTC,CASSSGGPYNEQFF